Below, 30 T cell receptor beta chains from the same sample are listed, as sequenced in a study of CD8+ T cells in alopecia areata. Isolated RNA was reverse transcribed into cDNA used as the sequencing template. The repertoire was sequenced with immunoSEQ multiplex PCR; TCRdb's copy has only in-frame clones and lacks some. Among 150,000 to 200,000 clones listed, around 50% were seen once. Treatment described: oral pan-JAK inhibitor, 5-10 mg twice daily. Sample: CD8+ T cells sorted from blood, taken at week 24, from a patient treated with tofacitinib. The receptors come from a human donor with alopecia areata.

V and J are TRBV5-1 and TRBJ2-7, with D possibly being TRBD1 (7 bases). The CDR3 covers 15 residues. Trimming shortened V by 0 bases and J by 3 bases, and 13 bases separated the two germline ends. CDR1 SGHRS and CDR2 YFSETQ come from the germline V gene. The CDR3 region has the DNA TGCGCCAGCAGCTTGGTAACAGGGGAGGACTACGAGCAGTACTTC. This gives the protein CASSLVTGEDYEQYF.

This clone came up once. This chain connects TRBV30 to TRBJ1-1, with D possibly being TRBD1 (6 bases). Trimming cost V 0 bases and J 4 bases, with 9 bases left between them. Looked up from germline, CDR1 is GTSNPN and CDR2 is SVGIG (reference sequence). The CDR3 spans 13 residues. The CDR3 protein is CAWSVQGFTEAFF. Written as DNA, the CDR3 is TGTGCCTGGAGTGTGCAGGGGTTCACTGAAGCTTTCTTT.

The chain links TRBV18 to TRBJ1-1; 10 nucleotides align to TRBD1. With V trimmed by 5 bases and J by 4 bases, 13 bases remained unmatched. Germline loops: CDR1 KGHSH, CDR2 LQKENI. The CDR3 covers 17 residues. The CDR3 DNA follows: TGTGCCAGCTCATCCTACTGGACAGGGGGGCGCATCACTGAAGCTTTCTTT. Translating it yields CASSSYWTGGRITEAFF.

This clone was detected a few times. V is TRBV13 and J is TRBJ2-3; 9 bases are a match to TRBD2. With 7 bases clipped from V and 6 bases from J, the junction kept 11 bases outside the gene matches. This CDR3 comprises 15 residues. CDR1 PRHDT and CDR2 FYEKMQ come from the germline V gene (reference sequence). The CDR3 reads CASNPRAGGQDTQYF. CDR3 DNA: TGTGCCAGCAACCCCAGGGCGGGGGGGCAGGATACGCAGTATTTT.

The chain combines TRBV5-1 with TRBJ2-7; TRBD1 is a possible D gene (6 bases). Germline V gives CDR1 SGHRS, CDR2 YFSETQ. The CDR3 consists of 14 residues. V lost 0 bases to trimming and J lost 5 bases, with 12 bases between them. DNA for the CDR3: TGCGCCAGCAGCTTGGTAACAGGGTTGGACGAGCAGTACTTC. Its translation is CASSLVTGLDEQYF.

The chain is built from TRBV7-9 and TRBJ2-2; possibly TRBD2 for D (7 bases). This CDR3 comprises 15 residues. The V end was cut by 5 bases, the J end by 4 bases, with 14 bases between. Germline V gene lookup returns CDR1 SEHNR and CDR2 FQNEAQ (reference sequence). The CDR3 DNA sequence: TGTGCCAGCAGCAGCGGGACACAGGGCACCGGGGAGCTGTTTTTT. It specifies CASSSGTQGTGELFF. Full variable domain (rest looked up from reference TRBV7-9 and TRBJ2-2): DTGVSQNPRHKITKRGQNVTFRCDPISEHNRLYWYRQTLGQGPEFLTYFQNEAQLEKSRLLSDRFSAERPKGSFSTLEIQRTEQGDSAMYLCASSSGTQGTGELFFGEGSRLTVL.

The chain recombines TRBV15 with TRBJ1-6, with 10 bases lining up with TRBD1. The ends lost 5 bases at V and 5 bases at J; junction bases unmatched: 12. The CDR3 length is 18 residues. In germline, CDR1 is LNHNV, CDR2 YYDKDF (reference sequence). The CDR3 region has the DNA TGTGCCACCAGCGTAATTCCGGGACAGGGGCCGGATAATTCACCCCTCCACTTT. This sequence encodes CATSVIPGQGPDNSPLHF.

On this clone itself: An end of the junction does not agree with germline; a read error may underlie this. The CDR3 reads CAWSVQGARTEALF. Written as DNA, the CDR3 is TGTGCCTGGAGTGTACAGGGGGCCCGCACTGAAGCTCTCTTT. V usage is TRBV30 and J usage is TRBJ1-1, with TRBD1 matching over 9 bases. Germline lookup yields CDR1 GTSNPN and CDR2 SVGIG (reference sequence). The CDR3 is 14 amino acids.

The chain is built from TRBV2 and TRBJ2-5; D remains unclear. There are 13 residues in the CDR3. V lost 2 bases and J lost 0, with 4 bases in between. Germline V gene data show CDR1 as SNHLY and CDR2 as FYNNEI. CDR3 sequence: CASSEMYQETQYF. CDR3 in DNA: TGTGCCAGCAGTGAAATGTACCAAGAGACCCAGTACTTC.

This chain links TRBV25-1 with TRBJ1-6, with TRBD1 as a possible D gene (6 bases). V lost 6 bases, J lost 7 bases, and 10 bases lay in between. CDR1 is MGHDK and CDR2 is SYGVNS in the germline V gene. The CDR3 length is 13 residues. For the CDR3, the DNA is TGTGCCAGCAGCGGGACACAGAATTCACCCCTCCACTTT. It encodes CASSGTQNSPLHF.

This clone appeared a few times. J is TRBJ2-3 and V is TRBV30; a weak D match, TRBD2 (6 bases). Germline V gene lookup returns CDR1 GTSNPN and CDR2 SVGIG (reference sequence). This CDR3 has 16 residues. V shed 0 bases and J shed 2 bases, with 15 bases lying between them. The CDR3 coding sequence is TGTGCCTGGAGTGTACTCCGGGACTCCTTCACAGATACGCAGTATTTT. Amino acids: CAWSVLRDSFTDTQYF. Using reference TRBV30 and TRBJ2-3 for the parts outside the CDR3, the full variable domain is SQTIHQWPATLVQPVGSPLSLECTVEGTSNPNLYWYRQAAGRGLQLLFYSVGIGQISSEVPQNLSASRPQDRQFILSSKKLLLSDSGFYLCAWSVLRDSFTDTQYFGPGTRLTVL.

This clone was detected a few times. The CDR3 loop is CSVSSGRDYGYTF. CDR3 bases: TGCAGCGTATCCTCCGGGCGTGACTATGGCTACACCTTC. The chain uses TRBV29-1 and TRBJ1-2; D not certain. CDR3 length: 13 amino acids. In germline, CDR1 is SQVTM, CDR2 ANQGSEA. The V and J ends lost 6 bases and 3 bases respectively, with 14 bases between them.

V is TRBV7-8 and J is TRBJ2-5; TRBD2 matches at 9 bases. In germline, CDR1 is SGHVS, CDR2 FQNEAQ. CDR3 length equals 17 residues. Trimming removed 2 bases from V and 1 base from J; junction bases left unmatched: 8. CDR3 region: CASSLNWGGGAQETQYF. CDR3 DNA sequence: TGTGCCAGCAGCTTAAATTGGGGCGGGGGGGCCCAAGAGACCCAGTACTTC. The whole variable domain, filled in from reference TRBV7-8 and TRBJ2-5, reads GAGVSQSPRYKVAKRGQDVALRCDPISGHVSLFWYQQALGQGPEFLTYFQNEAQLDKSGLPSDRFFAERPEGSVSTLKIQRTQQEDSAVYLCASSLNWGGGAQETQYFGPGTRLLVL.

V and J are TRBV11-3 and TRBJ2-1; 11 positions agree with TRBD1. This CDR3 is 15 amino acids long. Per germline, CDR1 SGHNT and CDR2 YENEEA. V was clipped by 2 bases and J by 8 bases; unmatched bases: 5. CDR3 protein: CASSLRTGGFDEQFF. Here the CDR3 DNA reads TGTGCCAGCAGCTTAAGGACAGGGGGCTTCGATGAGCAGTTCTTC. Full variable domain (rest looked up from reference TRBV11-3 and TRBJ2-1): EAGVVQSPRYKIIEKKQPVAFWCNPISGHNTLYWYLQNLGQGPELLIRYENEEAVDDSQLPKDRFSAERLKGVDSTLKIQPAELGDSAVYLCASSLRTGGFDEQFFGPGTRLTVL.

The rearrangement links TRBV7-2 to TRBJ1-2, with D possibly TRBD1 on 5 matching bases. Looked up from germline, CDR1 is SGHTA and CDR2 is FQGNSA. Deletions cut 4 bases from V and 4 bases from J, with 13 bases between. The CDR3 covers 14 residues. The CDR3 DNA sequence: TGTGCCAGCAGCTCCCCCGGACACCCCTATGGCTACACCTTC. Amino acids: CASSSPGHPYGYTF.

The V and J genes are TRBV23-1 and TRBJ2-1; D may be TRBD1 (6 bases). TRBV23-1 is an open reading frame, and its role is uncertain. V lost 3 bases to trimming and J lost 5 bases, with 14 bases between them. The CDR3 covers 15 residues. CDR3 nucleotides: TGCGCCAGCAGTCATGGAGACAGGACCAACAATGAGCAGTTCTTC. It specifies CASSHGDRTNNEQFF.

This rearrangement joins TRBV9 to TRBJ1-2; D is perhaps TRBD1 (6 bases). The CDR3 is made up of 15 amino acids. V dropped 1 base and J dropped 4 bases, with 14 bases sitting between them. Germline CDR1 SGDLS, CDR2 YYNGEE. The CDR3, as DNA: TGTGCCAGCAGCGTATCGGGGGGCGCGGGCTATGGCTACACCTTC. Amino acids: CASSVSGGAGYGYTF.

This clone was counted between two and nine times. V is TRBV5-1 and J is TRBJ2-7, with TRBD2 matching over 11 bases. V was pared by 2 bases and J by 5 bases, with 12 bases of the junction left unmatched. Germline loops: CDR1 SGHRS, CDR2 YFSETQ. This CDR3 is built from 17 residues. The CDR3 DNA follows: TGCGCCAGCAGCTTTAGGCTAGCGGGGGGTTTTCCGGACGAGCAGTACTTC. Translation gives CASSFRLAGGFPDEQYF.

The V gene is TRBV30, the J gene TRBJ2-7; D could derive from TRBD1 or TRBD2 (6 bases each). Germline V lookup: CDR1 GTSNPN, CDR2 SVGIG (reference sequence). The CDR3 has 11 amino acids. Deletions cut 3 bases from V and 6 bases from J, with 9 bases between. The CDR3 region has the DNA TGTGCCTGGAGCGAGGGGGGCGAGCAGTACTTC. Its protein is CAWSEGGEQYF.

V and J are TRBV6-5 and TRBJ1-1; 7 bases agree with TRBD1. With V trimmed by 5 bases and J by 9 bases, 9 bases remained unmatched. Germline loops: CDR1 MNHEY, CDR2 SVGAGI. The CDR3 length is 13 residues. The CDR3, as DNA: TGTGCCAGCAGTAATACCAGGGGGGAGAAAGCTTTCTTT. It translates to CASSNTRGEKAFF.

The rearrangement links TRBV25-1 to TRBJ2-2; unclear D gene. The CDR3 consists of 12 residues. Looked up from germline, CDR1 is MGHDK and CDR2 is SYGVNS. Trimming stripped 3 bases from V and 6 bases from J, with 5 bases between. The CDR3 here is CASSDLPGELFF. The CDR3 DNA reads TGTGCCAGCAGTGACTTGCCCGGGGAGCTGTTTTTT.

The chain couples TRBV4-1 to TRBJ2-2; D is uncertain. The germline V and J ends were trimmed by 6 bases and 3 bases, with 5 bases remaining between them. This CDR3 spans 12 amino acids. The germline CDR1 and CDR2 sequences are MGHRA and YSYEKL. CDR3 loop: CASRMHTGELFF. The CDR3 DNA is TGCGCCAGCAGGATGCACACCGGGGAGCTGTTTTTT.

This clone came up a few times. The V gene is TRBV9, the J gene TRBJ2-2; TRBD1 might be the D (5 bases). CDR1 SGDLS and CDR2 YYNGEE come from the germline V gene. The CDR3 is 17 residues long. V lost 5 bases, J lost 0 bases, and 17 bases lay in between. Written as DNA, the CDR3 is TGTGCCAGCAGTCAGTCACGACAGTACCCGAACACCGGGGAGCTGTTTTTT. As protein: CASSQSRQYPNTGELFF. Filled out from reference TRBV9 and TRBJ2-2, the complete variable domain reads DSGVTQTPKHLITATGQRVTLRCSPRSGDLSVYWYQQSLDQGLQFLIQYYNGEERAKGNILERFSAQQFPDLHSELNLSSLELGDSALYFCASSQSRQYPNTGELFFGEGSRLTVL.

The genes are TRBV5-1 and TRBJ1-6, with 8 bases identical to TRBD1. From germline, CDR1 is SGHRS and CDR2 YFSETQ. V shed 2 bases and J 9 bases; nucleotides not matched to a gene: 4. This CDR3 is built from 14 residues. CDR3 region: CASSFWGTGSPLHF. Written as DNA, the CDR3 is TGCGCCAGCAGCTTTTGGGGGACAGGTTCACCCCTCCACTTT.

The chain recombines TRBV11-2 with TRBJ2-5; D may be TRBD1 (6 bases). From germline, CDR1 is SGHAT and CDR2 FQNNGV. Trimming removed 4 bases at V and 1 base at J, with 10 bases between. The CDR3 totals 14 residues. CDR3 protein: CASSSGQFQETQYF. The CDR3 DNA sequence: TGTGCCAGCAGCTCTGGACAGTTCCAAGAGACCCAGTACTTC.

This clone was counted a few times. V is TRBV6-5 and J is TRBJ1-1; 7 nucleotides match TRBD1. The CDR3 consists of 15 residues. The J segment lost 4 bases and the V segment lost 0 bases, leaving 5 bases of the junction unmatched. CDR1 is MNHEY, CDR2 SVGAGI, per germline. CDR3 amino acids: CASSYSPGGRTEAFF. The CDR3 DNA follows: TGTGCCAGCAGTTACTCGCCAGGGGGACGCACTGAAGCTTTCTTT.

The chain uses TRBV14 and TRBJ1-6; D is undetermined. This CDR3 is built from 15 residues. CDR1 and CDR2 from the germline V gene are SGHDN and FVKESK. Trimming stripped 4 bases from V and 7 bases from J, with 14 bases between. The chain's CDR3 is CASSPSRGTNSPLHF. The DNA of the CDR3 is TGTGCCAGCAGCCCTTCCCGGGGTACAAATTCACCCCTCCACTTT.

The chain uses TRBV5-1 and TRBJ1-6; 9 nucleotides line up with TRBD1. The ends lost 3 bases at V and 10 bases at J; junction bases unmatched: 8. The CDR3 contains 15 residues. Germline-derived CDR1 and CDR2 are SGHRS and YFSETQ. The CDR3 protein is CASSYRGLEESPLHF. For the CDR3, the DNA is TGCGCCAGCAGCTACAGGGGGCTGGAGGAATCACCCCTCCACTTT.

The CDR3 DNA is TGTGCCAGCAGCCTGACAGCCTCTGGAAACACCATATATTTT. Residues: CASSLTASGNTIYF. This chain joins TRBV7-9 and TRBJ1-3; D possibly corresponds to TRBD1 (5 bases). This CDR3 spans 14 amino acids. Germline V gene lookup returns CDR1 SEHNR and CDR2 FQNEAQ (reference sequence). The V end was cut by 5 bases, the J end by 0 bases, with 8 bases between.

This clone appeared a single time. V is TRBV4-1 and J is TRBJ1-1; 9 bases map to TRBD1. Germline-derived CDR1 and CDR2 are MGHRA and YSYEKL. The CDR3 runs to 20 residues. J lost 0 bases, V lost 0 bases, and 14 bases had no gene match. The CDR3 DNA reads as TGCGCCAGCAGCCAAGAGGGAGGGACAGGGTACCTTGAAATGAACACTGAAGCTTTCTTT. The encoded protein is CASSQEGGTGYLEMNTEAFF.